The TCR beta chain under discussion was sequenced for a study of blood T cell repertoires in COVID-19. As for the study in general: The United States, Italy and Spain supplied acute and convalescent COVID-19 samples. PBMCs, B-cell-depleted T cells, or T cells were the source of the cDNA or gDNA that made up the material.

In the original workflow: Using reference gene primer amplification, nucleated cell counts were estimated. Method: immunoSEQ multiplex PCR; TCRdb's copy keeps in-frame clones and lacks some. That table supplies the V and J calls and clone size; D and trimming were determined from the DNA. The table includes about 98,000 clones, more than 75% detected once. The germline V gene encodes CDR1 SGHRS and CDR2 YFSETQ. After removal of 5 bases from V and 7 bases from J, the junction contained 9 bases not matched to a gene. CDR3 length equals 16 residues. The source material was peripheral blood. The clonotype originates from a man aged 50 to 59 with acute or convalescent COVID-19. This sequence joins TRBV5-1 and TRBJ1-4, with 12 bases identical to TRBD1. The CDR3 DNA sequence: TGCGCCAGCAGGGACGGGACAGGGGGCGGCGGTGAAAAACTGTTTTTT. Amino acids: CASRDGTGGGGEKLFF.